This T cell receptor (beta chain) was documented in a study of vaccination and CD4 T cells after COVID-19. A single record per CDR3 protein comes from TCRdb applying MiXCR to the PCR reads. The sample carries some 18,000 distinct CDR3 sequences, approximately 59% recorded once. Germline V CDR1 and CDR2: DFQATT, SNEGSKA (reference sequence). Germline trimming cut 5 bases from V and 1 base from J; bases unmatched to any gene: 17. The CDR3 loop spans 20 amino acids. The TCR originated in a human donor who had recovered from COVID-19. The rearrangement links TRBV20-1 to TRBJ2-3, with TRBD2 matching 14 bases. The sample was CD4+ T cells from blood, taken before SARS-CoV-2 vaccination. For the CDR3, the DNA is TGCAGTGCTCTAAGGGTAGGGGGACTAGCGGGAGTTTTTGGCACAGATACGCAGTATTTT. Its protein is CSALRVGGLAGVFGTDTQYF.